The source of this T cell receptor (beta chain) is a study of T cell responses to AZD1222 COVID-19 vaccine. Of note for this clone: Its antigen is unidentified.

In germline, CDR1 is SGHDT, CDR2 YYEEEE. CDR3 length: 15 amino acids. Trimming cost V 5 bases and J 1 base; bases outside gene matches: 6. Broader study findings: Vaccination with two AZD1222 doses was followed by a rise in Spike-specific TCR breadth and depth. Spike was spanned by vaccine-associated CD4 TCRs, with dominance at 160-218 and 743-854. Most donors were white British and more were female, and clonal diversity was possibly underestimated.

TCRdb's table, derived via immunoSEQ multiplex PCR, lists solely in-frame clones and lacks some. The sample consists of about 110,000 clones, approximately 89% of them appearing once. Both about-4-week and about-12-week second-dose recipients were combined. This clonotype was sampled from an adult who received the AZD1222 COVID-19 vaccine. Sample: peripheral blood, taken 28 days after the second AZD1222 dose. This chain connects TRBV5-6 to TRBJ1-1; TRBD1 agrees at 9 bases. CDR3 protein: CASRPSGQGNTEAFF. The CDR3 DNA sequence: TGTGCCAGCAGACCTTCGGGACAGGGGAACACTGAAGCTTTCTTT.